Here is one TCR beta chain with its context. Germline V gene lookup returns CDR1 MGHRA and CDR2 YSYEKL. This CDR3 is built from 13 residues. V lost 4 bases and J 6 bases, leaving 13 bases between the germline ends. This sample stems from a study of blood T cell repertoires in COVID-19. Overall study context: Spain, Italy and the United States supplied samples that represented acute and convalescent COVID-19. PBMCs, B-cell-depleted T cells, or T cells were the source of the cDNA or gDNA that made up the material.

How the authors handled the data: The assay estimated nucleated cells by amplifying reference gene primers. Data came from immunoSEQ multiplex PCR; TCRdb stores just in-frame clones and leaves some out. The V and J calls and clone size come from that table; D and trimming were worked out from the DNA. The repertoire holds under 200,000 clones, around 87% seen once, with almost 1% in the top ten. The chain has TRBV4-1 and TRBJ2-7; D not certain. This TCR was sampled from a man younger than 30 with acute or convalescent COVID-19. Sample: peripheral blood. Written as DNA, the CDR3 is TGCGCCAGCAGCCCCAGCGTGACTTTCGAGCAGTACTTC. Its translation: CASSPSVTFEQYF.